The entry below describes one T cell receptor beta chain. The CDR3 contains 16 residues. V was cut by 4 bases and J by 0 bases, with 16 bases left in between. CDR1 is SGHVS, CDR2 FNYEAQ, per germline. These data are taken from a study of T cell changes during pregnancy in multiple sclerosis. Data came from immunoSEQ multiplex PCR; TCRdb stores just in-frame clones and leaves some out. The table includes 90,000 or so clones, approximately 93% detected once. The receptor comes from a female donor in good health, enrolled as a control in a pregnancy study. The chain combines TRBV7-6 with TRBJ2-7; TRBD2 might be the D (7 bases). Source: peripheral blood, taken after pregnancy. The DNA for the CDR3 is TGTGCCAGCAGCTCCGCCGGGGGGCTTTACTCCTACGAGCAGTACTTC. Protein: CASSSAGGLYSYEQYF.